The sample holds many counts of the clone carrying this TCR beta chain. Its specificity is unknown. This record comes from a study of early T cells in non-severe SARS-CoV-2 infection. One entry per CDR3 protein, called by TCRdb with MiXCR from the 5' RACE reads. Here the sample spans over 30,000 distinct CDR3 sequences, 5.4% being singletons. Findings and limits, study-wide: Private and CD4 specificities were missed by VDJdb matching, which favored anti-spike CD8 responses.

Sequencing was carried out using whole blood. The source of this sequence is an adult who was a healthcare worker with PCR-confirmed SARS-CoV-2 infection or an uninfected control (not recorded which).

CDR3 protein: CASSRPGTGGVREKLFF. As DNA, the CDR3 is TGTGCCAGCAGCCGTCCCGGGACAGGGGGAGTACGAGAAAAACTGTTTTTT. The gene calls are TRBV11-2 and TRBJ1-4; 11 nucleotides line up with TRBD1. Germline loops: CDR1 SGHAT, CDR2 FQNNGV. Trimming took 5 bases from V and 8 from J; bases not matched to a gene: 13. The CDR3 contains 17 residues. Variable domain in full (rest from reference TRBV11-2 and TRBJ1-4): EAGVAQSPRYKIIEKRQSVAFWCNPISGHATLYWYQQILGQGPKLLIQFQNNGVVDDSQLPKDRFSAERLKGVDSTLKIQPAKLEDSAVYLCASSRPGTGGVREKLFFGSGTQLSVL.